This passage covers 23 T cell receptor beta chains from one sample sequenced in a study of blood T cell repertoires in COVID-19. Sequenced by immunoSEQ multiplex PCR; TCRdb stores in-frame clones only, minus some. Found here are 80,000 or so clones, around 80% of them singletons; the top ten hold 18%. Sequencing used peripheral blood. The receptor source for this set is a woman in her sixties with acute or convalescent COVID-19.

The J gene is TRBJ1-4, the V gene TRBV5-8, with TRBD1 matching 7 bases. Germline V gene data show CDR1 as SGHTS and CDR2 as YDEGEE. The trim removed 2 bases at V and 4 bases at J, leaving 5 bases unmatched. The CDR3 runs 15 residues. The CDR3 loop is CASSFLGQSNEKLFF. The CDR3 DNA sequence: TGTGCCAGCAGCTTTCTGGGACAGAGTAATGAAAAACTGTTTTTT. Supplemented by reference TRBV5-8 and TRBJ1-4, the full variable domain reads EAGVTQSPTHLIKTRGQQATLRCSPISGHTSVYWYQQALGLGLQFLLWYDEGEERNRGNFPPRFSGRQFPNYSSELNVNALELEDSALYLCASSFLGQSNEKLFFGSGTQLSVL.

V usage is TRBV5-8 and J usage is TRBJ1-1, with D perhaps TRBD1 (6 bases). V lost 3 bases, J lost 1 base, and 13 bases lay in between. The CDR3 extends over 15 amino acids. The germline V gene encodes CDR1 SGHTS and CDR2 YDEGEE. CDR3: CASSSWGGRNTEAFF. The CDR3 nucleotides read TGTGCCAGCAGCTCGTGGGGGGGGCGGAACACTGAAGCTTTCTTT.

The rearrangement uses TRBV9 and TRBJ2-1; 7 bases are shared with TRBD1. V lost 7 bases, J lost 6 bases, and 7 bases stayed unmatched. CDR3 length: 13 residues. CDR1 and CDR2 (germline): SGDLS, YYNGEE. CDR3 DNA sequence: TGTGCCAGCGGAACGGGACAGATCAATGAGCAGTTCTTC. Residues: CASGTGQINEQFF.

This rearrangement joins TRBV20-1 to TRBJ1-2; D not resolved. The germline V and J ends were trimmed by 5 bases and 5 bases, with 6 bases remaining between them. This CDR3 region has 10 residues. Looked up from germline, CDR1 is DFQATT and CDR2 is SNEGSKA (reference sequence). The CDR3 coding sequence is TGCAGTGCTGTTACTTATGGCTACACCTTC. Amino acid sequence: CSAVTYGYTF.

This chain links TRBV5-4 with TRBJ2-2, with a tentative D call TRBD2 (5 bases). The germline V gene encodes CDR1 SGHNT and CDR2 YYREEE (reference sequence). V was trimmed by 0 bases and J by 7 bases, leaving 13 bases between them. The CDR3 extends over 15 amino acids. CDR3 in DNA: TGTGCCAGCAGCTTGGGCGCGGGTCCAAACGGGGAGCTGTTTTTT. It codes for CASSLGAGPNGELFF.

The V gene is TRBV15, the J gene TRBJ2-7, with D possibly being TRBD2 (5 bases). CDR3 length: 16 residues. With 0 bases removed from V and 0 bases from J, the gap between germline ends came to 12 bases. Germline CDR1 LNHNV, CDR2 YYDKDF (reference sequence). The CDR3, as DNA: TGTGCCACCAGCAGAGATCTGCGGAGGAGCTCCTACGAGCAGTACGTC. Translated, it gives CATSRDLRRSSYEQYV.

The chain recombines TRBV10-2 with TRBJ2-5; D gene ambiguous. The CDR3 loop spans 11 amino acids. Trimming removed 4 bases from V and 2 bases from J, with 2 bases in between. Per the germline V gene, CDR1 is WSHSY and CDR2 is SAAADI. In DNA, the CDR3 is TGCGCCAGCAGTGCACAAGAGACCCAGTACTTC. As protein: CASSAQETQYF.

This clone has only one observation. This sequence joins TRBV28 and TRBJ2-1; 9 nucleotides align to TRBD2. The CDR3 contains 15 residues. The V gene end was trimmed by 3 bases and the J gene end by 9 bases; junction bases not matched to a gene: 9. Germline CDR1 MDHEN, CDR2 SYDVKM. The CDR3 is CASSFERGASREQFF. CDR3 coding DNA: TGTGCCAGCAGTTTTGAGCGGGGGGCGTCTCGTGAGCAGTTCTTC. The whole variable domain, filled in from reference TRBV28 and TRBJ2-1, reads DVKVTQSSRYLVKRTGEKVFLECVQDMDHENMFWYRQDPGLGLRLIYFSYDVKMKEKGDIPEGYSVSREKKERFSLILESASTNQTSMYLCASSFERGASREQFFGPGTRLTVL.

This chain uses TRBV15 with TRBJ1-2; the match to TRBD1 covers 8 bases. The length of the CDR3 is 13 residues. V lost 1 base and J lost 6; bases outside the gene matches: 1. Germline CDR1 reads LNHNV; CDR2 reads YYDKDF (reference sequence). CDR3 sequence reads: CATSRGTGNGYTF. In DNA, the CDR3 is TGTGCCACCAGCAGAGGGACAGGGAATGGCTACACCTTC. Using reference TRBV15 and TRBJ1-2 for the parts outside the CDR3, the full variable domain is DAMVIQNPRYQVTQFGKPVTLSCSQTLNHNVMYWYQQKSSQAPKLLFHYYDKDFNNEADTPDNFQSRRPNTSFCFLDIRSPGLGDTAMYLCATSRGTGNGYTFGSGTRLTVV.

The V gene is TRBV18, the J gene TRBJ1-6, with D perhaps matching TRBD1 (5 bases). The germline V gene encodes CDR1 KGHSH and CDR2 LQKENI. The CDR3 is made up of 19 amino acids. Trimming removed 3 bases from V and 0 bases from J, with 18 bases in between. Here the CDR3 reads CASSPPPGLKSSYNSPLHF. CDR3 bases: TGTGCCAGCTCACCCCCGCCGGGACTCAAGAGCTCCTATAATTCACCCCTCCACTTT.

The rearrangement uses TRBV5-1 and TRBJ1-4; D not certain. V shed 0 bases and J shed 4 bases, with 10 bases lying between them. Germline V lookup: CDR1 SGHRS, CDR2 YFSETQ. This CDR3 has 15 amino acids. This CDR3 reads CASSLGAALNEKLFF. CDR3 DNA sequence: TGCGCCAGCAGCTTGGGAGCCGCTCTTAATGAAAAACTGTTTTTT.

The rearrangement uses TRBV18 and TRBJ1-2; no clear D gene. V was cut by 0 bases and J by 2 bases, with 13 bases left in between. CDR3 length: 16 residues. Germline CDR1 and CDR2: KGHSH and LQKENI. For the CDR3, the DNA is TGTGCCAGCTCACCACCCTCGGCGGGTTCAAACTATGGCTACACCTTC. Translated: CASSPPSAGSNYGYTF.

The V call is TRBV28, the J call TRBJ2-7, with TRBD2 identical over 12 bases. There are 17 residues in the CDR3. The ends lost 2 bases at V and 2 bases at J; junction bases unmatched: 7. The germline gives CDR1 MDHEN, CDR2 SYDVKM. The CDR3 loop is CASSLAQTSGGPYEQYF. The CDR3 DNA follows: TGTGCCAGCAGTTTAGCCCAGACTAGCGGGGGCCCCTACGAGCAGTACTTC.

The CDR3 is CASTLRDRGLNEQFF. CDR3 DNA: TGTGCCAGCACCCTTAGGGACAGGGGACTCAATGAGCAGTTCTTC. This sequence joins TRBV19 and TRBJ2-1, with 10 bases fitting TRBD1. Trimming at V came to 9 bases and at J to 6 bases, leaving 11 bases not matched to a gene. The CDR3 runs to 15 residues. Germline assignment: CDR1 LNHDA and CDR2 SQIVND (reference sequence).

As for this clone: Additional DNA sequences in this sample encode the identical CDR3. The chain carries TRBV30 and TRBJ1-1; D not certain. Trimming took 0 bases from V and 1 from J, leaving 6 bases between them. CDR1 and CDR2 from the germline V gene are GTSNPN and SVGIG (reference sequence). This CDR3 region has 13 residues. For the CDR3, the DNA is TGTGCCTGGAGTGTACAAACGAACACTGAAGCTTTCTTT. As protein: CAWSVQTNTEAFF.

The chain is built from TRBV9 and TRBJ1-2, with D perhaps matching TRBD1 (6 bases). This CDR3 spans 14 amino acids. Trimming removed 4 bases from V and 2 bases from J, with 12 bases in between. CDR1 is SGDLS, CDR2 YYNGEE, per germline. In nucleotides, the CDR3 is TGTGCCAGCAGCCCGGCGGGGGGCAACTATGGCTACACCTTC. It encodes CASSPAGGNYGYTF.

This rearrangement joins TRBV10-1 to TRBJ1-4, with D tentatively TRBD1 (5 bases). The CDR3 is 15 residues long. Trimming cost V 6 bases and J 8 bases, with 19 bases left between them. Germline V CDR1 and CDR2: WNHNN, SYGVQD (reference sequence). The CDR3 spells CASSLDSMPTEKLFF. CDR3 DNA: TGCGCCAGCAGCCTAGACAGCATGCCGACCGAAAAACTGTTTTTT.

The chain uses TRBV15 and TRBJ1-5; D is possibly TRBD1 (6 bases). Trimming removed 0 bases at V and 8 bases at J, with 11 bases between. The CDR3 extends over 14 amino acids. In germline, CDR1 is LNHNV, CDR2 YYDKDF (reference sequence). The CDR3 DNA sequence: TGTGCCACCAGCAGAGAGACAGGTGTAAAGCCCCAGCATTTT. Protein: CATSRETGVKPQHF.

The chain is built from TRBV6-5 and TRBJ1-2; 10 bases fit TRBD1. Germline V CDR1 and CDR2: MNHEY, SVGAGI. This CDR3 is built from 13 residues. J lost 8 bases, V lost 8 bases, and 8 bases had no gene match. CDR3 DNA: TGTGCCAGCCGTACCGGGACAGGGGTCGGCTACACCTTC. It encodes CASRTGTGVGYTF.

The rearrangement links TRBV4-2 to TRBJ2-2; 8 nucleotides agree with TRBD2. The J segment lost 1 base and the V segment lost 0 bases, leaving 4 bases of the junction unmatched. Germline CDR1 LGHNA, CDR2 YNFKEQ. The CDR3 spans 17 residues. The CDR3 reads CASSQDLLAGNTGELFF. The CDR3 region has the DNA TGTGCCAGCAGCCAAGATTTGCTAGCGGGGAACACCGGGGAGCTGTTTTTT.

The V call is TRBV12-3 or TRBV12-4, the J call TRBJ1-3; possibly TRBD1 for D (6 bases). The germline V and J ends were trimmed by 6 bases and 7 bases, with 13 bases remaining between them. The length of the CDR3 is 13 residues. CDR3 bases: TGTGCCAGCAGGGACAGCGCAGGGAACACCATATATTTT. It specifies CASRDSAGNTIYF.

The chain's CDR3 is CASSQDRGTGRLTTEAFF. The CDR3 DNA reads TGTGCCAGCAGCCAAGATAGAGGGACAGGGCGGTTAACGACTGAAGCTTTCTTT. V usage is TRBV3-1 (or the pseudogene TRBV3-2) and J usage is TRBJ1-1; 9 nucleotides align to TRBD1. This CDR3 is 18 amino acids long. J was trimmed by 5 bases and V by 0 bases; bases with no gene match: 13. Germline V gene sequence: CDR1 LGHDT, CDR2 YNNKEL (reference sequence).

This clone was seen only a few times. The chain links TRBV5-1 to TRBJ1-1; tentatively, D is TRBD1 (6 bases). V lost 3 bases to trimming and J lost 0 bases, with 18 bases between them. The CDR3 contains 17 residues. Germline CDR1 is SGHRS and CDR2 is YFSETQ. CDR3 nucleotides: TGCGCCAGCAGCTATGGGGGCCAGTCGAGGGTGAACACTGAAGCTTTCTTT. Translation: CASSYGGQSRVNTEAFF.